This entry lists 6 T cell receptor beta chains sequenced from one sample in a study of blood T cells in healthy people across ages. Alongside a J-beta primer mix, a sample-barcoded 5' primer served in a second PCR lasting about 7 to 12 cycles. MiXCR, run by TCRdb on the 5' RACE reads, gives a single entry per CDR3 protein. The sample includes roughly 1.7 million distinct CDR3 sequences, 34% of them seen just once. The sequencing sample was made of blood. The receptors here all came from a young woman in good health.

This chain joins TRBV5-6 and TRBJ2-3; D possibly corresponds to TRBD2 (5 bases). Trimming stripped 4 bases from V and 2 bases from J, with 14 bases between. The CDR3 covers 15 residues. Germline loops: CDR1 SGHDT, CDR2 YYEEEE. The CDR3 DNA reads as TGTGCCAGCAGCAAATCCACCGGGAACACAGATACGCAGTATTTT. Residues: CASSKSTGNTDTQYF.

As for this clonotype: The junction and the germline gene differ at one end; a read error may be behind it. In DNA, the CDR3 is TGTGCCGGCAGCTCACAGGATCAAGAGACCCAGTACTTC. Encoded protein: CAGSSQDQETQYF. The chain couples TRBV5-4 to TRBJ2-5; possible D gene TRBD1, 5 bases. This CDR3 is built from 13 residues. Germline CDR1 SGHNT, CDR2 YYREEE (reference sequence).

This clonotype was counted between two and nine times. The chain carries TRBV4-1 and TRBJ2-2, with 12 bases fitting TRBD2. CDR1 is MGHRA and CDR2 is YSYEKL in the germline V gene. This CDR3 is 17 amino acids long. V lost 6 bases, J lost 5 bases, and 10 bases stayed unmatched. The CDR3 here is CASSRTSGVIRTGELFF. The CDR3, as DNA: TGCGCCAGCAGTCGGACTAGCGGGGTTATCAGGACCGGGGAGCTGTTTTTT.

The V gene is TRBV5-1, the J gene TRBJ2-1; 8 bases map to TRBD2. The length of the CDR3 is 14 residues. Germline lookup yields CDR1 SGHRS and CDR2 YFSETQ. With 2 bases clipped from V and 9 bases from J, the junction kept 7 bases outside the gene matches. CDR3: CASSFREGAVEQFF. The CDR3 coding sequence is TGCGCCAGCAGCTTCCGGGAGGGCGCGGTTGAGCAGTTCTTC. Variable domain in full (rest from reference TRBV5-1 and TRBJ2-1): KAGVTQTPRYLIKTRGQQVTLSCSPISGHRSVSWYQQTPGQGLQFLFEYFSETQRNKGNFPGRFSGRQFSNSRSEMNVSTLELGDSALYLCASSFREGAVEQFFGPGTRLTVL.

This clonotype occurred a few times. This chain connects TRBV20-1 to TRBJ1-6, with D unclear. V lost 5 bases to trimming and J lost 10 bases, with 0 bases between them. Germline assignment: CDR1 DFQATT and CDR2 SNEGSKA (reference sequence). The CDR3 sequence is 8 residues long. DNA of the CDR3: TGCAGTGCTTCACCCCTCCACTTT. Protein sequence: CSASPLHF.

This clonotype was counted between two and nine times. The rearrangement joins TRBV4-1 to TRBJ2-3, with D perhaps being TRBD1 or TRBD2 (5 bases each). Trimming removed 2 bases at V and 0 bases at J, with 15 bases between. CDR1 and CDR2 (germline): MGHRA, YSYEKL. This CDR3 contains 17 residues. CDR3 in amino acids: CASSQRYRDPSTDTQYF. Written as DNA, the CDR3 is TGCGCCAGCAGCCAACGTTACCGGGACCCTAGCACAGATACGCAGTATTTT.